The subject of this entry is one TCR beta chain. In the original workflow: Reference gene primer amplification yielded estimated nucleated cell counts. Repertoires were generated with immunoSEQ multiplex PCR, while TCRdb's copy carries only in-frame clones and drops some. The V and J calls and clone size are taken from that table; D and trimming were inferred from the DNA. Of just under 100,000 clones listed, roughly 86% are singletons. The data were taken from a study of blood T cell repertoires in COVID-19. Study-level background: The United States, Italy and Spain supplied acute and convalescent COVID-19 samples. From T cells, B-cell-depleted T cells, or PBMCs came the material, which was cDNA or gDNA.

Germline assignment: CDR1 MRHNA and CDR2 SNTAGT. There are 14 residues in the CDR3. The J segment lost 9 bases and the V segment lost 4 bases, leaving 9 bases of the junction unmatched. The chain is built from TRBV6-4 and TRBJ2-1; 7 bases are a match to TRBD1. Sequenced sample: peripheral blood. The clonotype originates from a woman aged 55-75 years in a cohort sampled during active or convalescent COVID-19. The CDR3 loop reads CASSVRQGEVEQFF. DNA of the CDR3: TGTGCCAGCAGTGTGAGACAGGGAGAGGTTGAGCAGTTCTTC.